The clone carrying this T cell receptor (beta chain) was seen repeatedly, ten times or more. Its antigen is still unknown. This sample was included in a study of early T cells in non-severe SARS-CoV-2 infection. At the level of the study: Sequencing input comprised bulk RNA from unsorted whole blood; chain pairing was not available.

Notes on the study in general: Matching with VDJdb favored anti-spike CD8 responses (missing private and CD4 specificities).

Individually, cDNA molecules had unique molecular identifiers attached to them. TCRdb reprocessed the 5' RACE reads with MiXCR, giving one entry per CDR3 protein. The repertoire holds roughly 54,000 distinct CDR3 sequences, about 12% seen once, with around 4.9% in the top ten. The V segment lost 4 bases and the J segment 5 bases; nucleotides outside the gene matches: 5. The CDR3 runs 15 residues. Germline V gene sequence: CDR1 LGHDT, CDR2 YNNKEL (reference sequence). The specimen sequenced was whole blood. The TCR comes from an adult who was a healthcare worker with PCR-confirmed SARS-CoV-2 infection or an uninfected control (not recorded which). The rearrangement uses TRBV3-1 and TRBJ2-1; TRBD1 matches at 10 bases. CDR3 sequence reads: CASSPRDRGNNEQFF. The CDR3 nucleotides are TGTGCCAGCAGCCCCCGGGACAGGGGCAACAATGAGCAGTTCTTC.